The 10 T cell receptor beta chains below come from one sample, sequenced in a study of blood T cells in healthy people across ages. The use of a sample-barcoded 5' primer and a J-beta primer mix characterized a second PCR of roughly 7 to 11 cycles. TCRdb itself ran the 5' RACE reads through MiXCR, one entry per CDR3 protein. The sample lists 850,000 or so distinct CDR3 sequences; under 30% were seen once. Sequences were obtained from blood. The receptor source for this set is a woman older than 75 in good health.

The sample holds many counts of this clonotype. CDR3 nucleotide sequence: TGCGCCAGCAGCCACCCGAGTGGGACCCCGGATAACTACAATGAGCAGTTCTTC. Amino acids: CASSHPSGTPDNYNEQFF. The chain is built from TRBV4-3 and TRBJ2-1; either TRBD1 or TRBD2 may fit D (5 bases each). V was shortened by 3 bases and J by 3 bases, with 21 bases between the two germline ends. CDR1 and CDR2 (germline): LGHNA, YSLEER. The CDR3 totals 18 residues.

Ten or more counts support this clonotype. The chain is built from TRBV5-1 and TRBJ2-5, with 8 bases lining up with TRBD1. The J segment lost 4 bases and the V segment lost 1 base, leaving 6 bases of the junction unmatched. This CDR3 has 15 residues. In germline, CDR1 is SGHRS, CDR2 YFSETQ. In DNA, the CDR3 is TGCGCCAGCAGCTTGACAGGGGGGATGCGAGAGACCCAGTACTTC. Amino acid sequence: CASSLTGGMRETQYF.

The table lists this clonotype with a few counts. The chain joins TRBV27 to TRBJ1-4; no clear D. Germline CDR1 is MNHEY and CDR2 is SMNVEV (reference sequence). V lost 8 bases to trimming and J lost 4 bases, with 8 bases between them. CDR3 length: 12 amino acids. CDR3 amino acids: CASSRLNEKLFF. CDR3 sequence (DNA): TGTGCCAGCTCCAGGCTTAATGAAAAACTGTTTTTT.

The CDR3 spells CASSLSTGVNGYTF. Here the CDR3 DNA reads TGTGCCAGCAGCTTATCGACAGGGGTAAATGGCTACACCTTC. The rearrangement links TRBV7-9 to TRBJ1-2, with TRBD1 matching 8 bases. This CDR3 is 14 amino acids long. Germline CDR1 is SEHNR and CDR2 is FQNEAQ (reference sequence). Losses at the gene ends were 2 bases for V and 6 bases for J; bases not matched to a gene: 5.

This clonotype was picked up many times. The rearrangement uses TRBV5-1 and TRBJ2-5; a possible D gene is TRBD1 (6 bases). Germline assignment: CDR1 SGHRS and CDR2 YFSETQ. With 6 bases removed from V and 2 bases from J, the gap between germline ends came to 11 bases. This CDR3 region has 13 residues. The CDR3 nucleotides read TGCGCCAGCAACGACCAGGGGCAAGAGACCCAGTACTTC. Translation: CASNDQGQETQYF.

The V gene is TRBV20-1, the J gene TRBJ2-3; tentative D call: TRBD1 (6 bases). The CDR3 has 14 residues. The V end lost 3 bases, the J end lost 2 bases, and 12 bases lay between the germline ends. Germline loops: CDR1 DFQATT, CDR2 SNEGSKA (reference sequence). CDR3 region: CSARGATATDTQYF. Written as DNA, the CDR3 is TGCAGTGCTAGGGGGGCGACTGCCACAGATACGCAGTATTTT.

This clonotype appeared many times. In DNA form, the CDR3 reads TGTGCCAGCACTAGGGCCTCCAGCCCCCCTACCCAGTACTTC. It encodes CASTRASSPPTQYF. V and J are TRBV7-2 and TRBJ2-5, with no clear D. CDR1 is SGHTA, CDR2 FQGNSA, per germline. Deletions cut 7 bases from V and 8 bases from J, with 20 bases between. The CDR3 has 14 amino acids.

With regard to this clonotype: This may arise from a read error, as a much more abundant clone is one base away. The rearrangement links TRBV5-1 to TRBJ2-3; 8 bases map to TRBD1. The CDR3 extends over 13 amino acids. Germline lookup yields CDR1 SGHRS and CDR2 YFSETQ. CDR3 residues: CANSTDRVDTQYF. CDR3 bases: TGCGCCAACAGCACGGACAGGGTGGATACGCAGTATTTT.

This clonotype appeared many times. This chain connects TRBV3-1 to TRBJ1-6; possibly TRBD1 for D (6 bases). The germline CDR1 and CDR2 sequences are LGHDT and YNNKEL (reference sequence). The CDR3 runs 14 residues. Trimming removed 2 bases from V and 9 bases from J, with 11 bases in between. The CDR3 DNA reads TGTGCCAGCAGCCAAAACAGGGCGGGTTCACCCCTCCACTTT. Residues: CASSQNRAGSPLHF.

Ten or more counts support this clonotype. The chain joins TRBV10-3 to TRBJ2-5; no clear D gene. The CDR3 runs to 16 residues. CDR1 and CDR2 from the germline V gene are ENHRY and SYGVKD. V lost 0 bases, J lost 5 bases, and 16 bases lay in between. CDR3 nucleotide sequence: TGTGCCATCAGTGAGTCGGGCCAGTCACCTGCGGAGACCCAGTACTTC. As protein: CAISESGQSPAETQYF.